This TCR beta chain was captured by sequencing in a study of blood T cell repertoires in COVID-19 (TCRdb year 2020). In terms of the full investigation: Collaborator samples came from the United States, Italy and Spain and covered acute and convalescent phases of COVID-19. The material from the prospective study consisted of cDNA or gDNA derived from T cells, B-cell-depleted T cells, or PBMCs. Subjects who had been exposed to COVID-19, were actively infected with it, or had recovered from it provided the deeply sampled blood TCRbeta repertoires that made up the dataset. A freely available public database, intended as a resource for researchers studying the immune response to SARS-CoV-2, is where the repertoires were released. Samples were obtained from the ongoing ImmuneRACE study (first 160 participants) and from some 1,200 subjects provided by 6 global collaborators. A de-identified subject ID, COVID-19 status, age in years and sex were almost always included in the sample metadata. Where HLA class I and class II types were available, the types were taken from metadata supplied by the sample provider, not from assay-based typing. Results and caveats for the whole study, not just this receptor: Clinical and demographic metadata were provided uncurated, with the amount varying by source and participant.

To note about this clone: Its antigen remains undetermined. Base qualities were left out, and no much larger clone turns up one base away.

In the germline V gene, CDR1 corresponds to MNHEY and CDR2 to SVGAGI. V gives up 3 bases and J gives up 1 base, and the segment between their germline ends measures 12 bases. The CDR3 goes from the cysteine to the phenylalanine over 15 residues. The retained sequence is limited to the CDR3, 45 bases, with the frame set at the first base. The collaborating institutions used their own protocols to collect whole blood in K2EDTA tubes. For TCRbeta analysis, collaborators shipped samples as frozen whole blood, isolated PBMCs, or DNA extracted from either of those sample types. The immunoSEQ Assay, a bias-controlled multiplex PCR, was used to amplify TCRbeta CDR3 regions from genomic DNA. The original methods were these. The number of nucleated cells in each sample was estimated by amplification of reference gene primers within the assay. To quantify the absolute abundance of each unique TCRbeta CDR3 rearrangement, sequence reads were collapsed and filtered. Productive Simpson clonality was computed per sample as the square root of Simpson's diversity index over productive rearrangements. Drawn from immuneACCESS, this table holds only the in-frame rearrangements with V and J called that TCRdb kept. Clones are partly lost; checked studies trace under half to an unresolved V gene and leave the rest unexplained. V and J calls and clone size are those listed in that table; D and trimming were worked out from the DNA. The sample table contains 20,000 to 25,000 clones; only one count was recorded for 80% to 85% of them. The biggest ten clones account for roughly 3.5% of the sample.

The sequence derives from a man aged 35-49 years with acute or convalescent COVID-19. The sequenced sample was peripheral blood. This chain is built from TRBV6-5 and TRBJ2-5; the D gene lacks a confident call. The DNA sequence is TGTGCCAGCAGTTATAACAGCCCGGTCCAAGAGACCCAGTACTTC. It translates to CASSYNSPVQETQYF.